Listed here are 16 T cell receptor beta chains from one sample, sequenced in a study of vaccination and CD4 T cells after COVID-19. TCRdb itself ran the PCR reads through MiXCR, one entry per CDR3 protein. The data show some 18,000 distinct CDR3 sequences, 60% seen once. The sequencing used CD4+ T cells from blood, collected after SARS-CoV-2 vaccination. These receptors originate from a human donor who had recovered from COVID-19.

This sequence joins TRBV5-1 and TRBJ2-5, with 7 bases aligning to TRBD2. With V trimmed by 1 base and J by 2 bases, 8 bases remained unmatched. Germline V gives CDR1 SGHRS, CDR2 YFSETQ. The CDR3 totals 16 residues. The CDR3 loop is CASSLMASGGQETQYF. DNA of the CDR3: TGCGCCAGCAGCTTGATGGCTAGCGGAGGGCAAGAGACCCAGTACTTC.

The table lists this clonotype with a count of one. The CDR3 loop reads CASSQDLRGRGSNQPQHF. The CDR3 nucleotides read TGTGCCAGCAGCCAAGATCTTCGAGGCAGGGGGTCCAATCAGCCCCAGCATTTT. V is TRBV4-2 and J is TRBJ1-5; TRBD1 agrees at 7 bases. The V gene end was trimmed by 0 bases and the J gene end by 3 bases; junction bases not matched to a gene: 11. Germline V lookup: CDR1 LGHNA, CDR2 YNFKEQ. This CDR3 has 18 residues.

By sample fraction, this clonotype is medium-sized. The rearrangement links TRBV27 to TRBJ1-6; the D is unclear. CDR3 length equals 14 residues. Germline loops: CDR1 MNHEY, CDR2 SMNVEV (reference sequence). Trimming took 6 bases from V and 6 from J, leaving 12 bases between them. The CDR3 DNA reads as TGTGCCAGCAGAAGGCGACTGATTAATTCACCCCTCCACTTT. Translation: CASRRRLINSPLHF.

This clonotype is a singleton in its sample. The rearrangement links TRBV24-1 to TRBJ2-1, with 8 bases aligning to TRBD2. Trimming at V came to 0 bases and at J to 9 bases, leaving 12 bases not matched to a gene. The CDR3 spans 17 residues. In germline, CDR1 is KGHDR, CDR2 SFDVKD. The DNA of the CDR3 is TGTGCCACCAGTGATTTGGGGCTAGCGGGTCACGACCCTGAGCAGTTCTTC. This codes for CATSDLGLAGHDPEQFF.

This clonotype was counted a few times. This sequence joins TRBV20-1 and TRBJ2-5, with 11 bases that match TRBD2. This CDR3 is 14 amino acids long. Germline CDR1 reads DFQATT; CDR2 reads SNEGSKA (reference sequence). V shed 8 bases and J 5 bases; nucleotides not matched to a gene: 10. Here the CDR3 reads CSLIAGGPDETQYF. The CDR3 coding sequence is TGCAGTCTAATAGCGGGAGGGCCAGACGAGACCCAGTACTTC.

This clonotype was seen a few times. The chain links TRBV20-1 to TRBJ1-6; 9 bases fit TRBD1. This CDR3 is built from 15 residues. The ends lost 8 bases at V and 7 bases at J; junction bases unmatched: 12. The germline V gene encodes CDR1 DFQATT and CDR2 SNEGSKA (reference sequence). CDR3 sequence (DNA): TGCAGTCTACGGGACAGGGAGAATTTGAATTCACCCCTCCACTTT. As protein: CSLRDRENLNSPLHF.

J is TRBJ2-7 and V is TRBV20-1, with 7 bases identical to TRBD2. The junction had 11 bases not matched to a gene; V was cut back by 0 bases and J by 3 bases. The CDR3 consists of 16 residues. Germline CDR1 and CDR2: DFQATT and SNEGSKA (reference sequence). CDR3: CSARDPTSPRGYEQYF. CDR3 sequence (DNA): TGCAGTGCTAGAGATCCGACTAGCCCCAGAGGCTACGAGCAGTACTTC.

This sequence joins TRBV7-9 and TRBJ2-4; D remains unclear. The CDR3 sequence is 12 residues long. Germline lookup yields CDR1 SEHNR and CDR2 FQNEAQ (reference sequence). The V end lost 5 bases, the J end lost 6 bases, and 8 bases lay between the germline ends. The DNA for the CDR3 is TGTGCCAGCAGCGCCGGCGGAAACATTCAGTACTTC. This sequence encodes CASSAGGNIQYF.

The rearrangement joins TRBV20-1 to TRBJ1-5; 11 nucleotides align to TRBD1. Germline V gives CDR1 DFQATT, CDR2 SNEGSKA (reference sequence). The length of the CDR3 is 12 residues. J was trimmed by 7 bases and V by 6 bases; bases with no gene match: 2. This CDR3 is CSARDRGQPQHF. In DNA, the CDR3 is TGCAGTGCAAGGGACAGGGGGCAGCCCCAGCATTTT.

The V and J genes are TRBV7-2 and TRBJ2-5; 13 nucleotides agree with TRBD2. The CDR3 is made up of 16 amino acids. Germline V gene lookup returns CDR1 SGHTA and CDR2 FQGNSA. Unmatched junction bases numbered 8, after V lost 5 bases and J lost 5 bases. CDR3: CASSRRTSGSSETQYF. CDR3 nucleotide sequence: TGTGCCAGCAGCCGCAGGACTAGCGGGAGTTCTGAGACCCAGTACTTC.

The chain has TRBV18 and TRBJ1-1; tentatively, D is TRBD1 (6 bases). Germline CDR1 KGHSH, CDR2 LQKENI. This CDR3 comprises 16 residues. Trimming removed 1 base at V and 7 bases at J, with 19 bases between. The DNA for the CDR3 is TGTGCCAGCTCACCACGTCCAGGGGAAGACGGGCGTGAAGCTTTCTTT. It codes for CASSPRPGEDGREAFF.

Written as DNA, the CDR3 is TGCAGTGCCGCCGTCGGAGACACTGAAGCTTTCTTT. Translating it yields CSAAVGDTEAFF. The gene calls are TRBV20-1 and TRBJ1-1; D gene uncertain. CDR3 size: 12 residues. The V gene lost 6 bases and the J gene lost 3 bases, with 11 bases spanning the gap. CDR1 is DFQATT, CDR2 SNEGSKA, per germline (reference sequence).

The CDR3 DNA sequence: TGTGCCAGTAGTATAAACTGGGACCGCTACACCTTC. As protein: CASSINWDRYTF. The gene calls are TRBV19 and TRBJ1-2, with D perhaps matching TRBD1 (5 bases). The V gene lost 2 bases and the J gene lost 9 bases, with 10 bases spanning the gap. From germline, CDR1 is LNHDA and CDR2 SQIVND (reference sequence). This CDR3 region has 12 residues.

The chain combines TRBV7-9 with TRBJ2-1, with D possibly called TRBD1 or TRBD2 (6 bases each). The CDR3 extends over 16 amino acids. The V and J ends lost 1 base and 0 bases respectively, with 10 bases between them. Germline V gene sequence: CDR1 SEHNR, CDR2 FQNEAQ (reference sequence). The CDR3 DNA is TGTGCCAGCAGCTTAGAGGGGGGCACCTCCTACAATGAGCAGTTCTTC. Translating it yields CASSLEGGTSYNEQFF. Together with reference TRBV7-9 and TRBJ2-1, the CDR3 gives the full variable domain: DTGVSQNPRHKITKRGQNVTFRCDPISEHNRLYWYRQTLGQGPEFLTYFQNEAQLEKSRLLSDRFSAERPKGSFSTLEIQRTEQGDSAMYLCASSLEGGTSYNEQFFGPGTRLTVL.

This sequence joins TRBV12-3 or TRBV12-4 and TRBJ1-4; 8 bases agree with TRBD1. J lost 11 bases, V lost 7 bases, and 6 bases had no gene match. The CDR3 has 12 residues. The CDR3 sequence: CASNIGQGKLFF. The CDR3, as DNA: TGTGCCAGCAATATAGGACAGGGTAAACTGTTTTTT.

V gene TRBV2 combines with J gene TRBJ1-2; TRBD1 matches at 9 bases. The CDR3 length is 15 residues. V was pared by 1 base and J by 5 bases, with 5 bases of the junction left unmatched. Germline values: CDR1 SNHLY, CDR2 FYNNEI. Here the CDR3 DNA reads TGTGCCAGCAGTGAAGTGGGACAGGGAAAATATGGCTACACCTTC. Encoded protein: CASSEVGQGKYGYTF.